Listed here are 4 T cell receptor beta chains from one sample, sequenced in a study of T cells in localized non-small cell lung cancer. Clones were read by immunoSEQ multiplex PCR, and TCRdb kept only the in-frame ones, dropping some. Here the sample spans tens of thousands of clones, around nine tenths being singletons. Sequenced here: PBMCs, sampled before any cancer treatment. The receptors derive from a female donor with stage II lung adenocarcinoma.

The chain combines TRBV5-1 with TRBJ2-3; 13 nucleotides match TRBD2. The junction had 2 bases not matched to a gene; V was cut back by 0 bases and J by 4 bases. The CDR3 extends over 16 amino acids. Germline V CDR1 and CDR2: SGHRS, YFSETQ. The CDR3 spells CASSLATSGGADTQYF. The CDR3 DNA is TGCGCCAGCAGCTTGGCTACTAGCGGGGGGGCAGATACGCAGTATTTT.

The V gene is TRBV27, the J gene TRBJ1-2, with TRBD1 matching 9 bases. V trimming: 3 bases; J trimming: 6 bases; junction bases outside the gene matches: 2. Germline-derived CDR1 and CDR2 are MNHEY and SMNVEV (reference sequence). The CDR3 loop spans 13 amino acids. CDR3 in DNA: TGTGCCAGCAGTTTTGACAGGGGGGATGGCTACACCTTC. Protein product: CASSFDRGDGYTF.

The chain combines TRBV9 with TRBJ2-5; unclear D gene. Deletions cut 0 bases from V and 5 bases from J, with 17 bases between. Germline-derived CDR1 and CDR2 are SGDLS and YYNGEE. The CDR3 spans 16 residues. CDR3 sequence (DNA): TGTGCCAGCAGCGTAGAAACGCAAGGCGGATTGGAGACCCAGTACTTC. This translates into CASSVETQGGLETQYF.

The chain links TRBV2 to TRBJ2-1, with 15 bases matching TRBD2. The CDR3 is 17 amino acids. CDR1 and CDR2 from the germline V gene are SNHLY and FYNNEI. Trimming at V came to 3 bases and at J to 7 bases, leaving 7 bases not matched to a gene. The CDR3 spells CASSDSWTSGGANEQFF. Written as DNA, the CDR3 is TGTGCCAGCAGTGACTCCTGGACTAGCGGGGGGGCGAATGAGCAGTTCTTC.